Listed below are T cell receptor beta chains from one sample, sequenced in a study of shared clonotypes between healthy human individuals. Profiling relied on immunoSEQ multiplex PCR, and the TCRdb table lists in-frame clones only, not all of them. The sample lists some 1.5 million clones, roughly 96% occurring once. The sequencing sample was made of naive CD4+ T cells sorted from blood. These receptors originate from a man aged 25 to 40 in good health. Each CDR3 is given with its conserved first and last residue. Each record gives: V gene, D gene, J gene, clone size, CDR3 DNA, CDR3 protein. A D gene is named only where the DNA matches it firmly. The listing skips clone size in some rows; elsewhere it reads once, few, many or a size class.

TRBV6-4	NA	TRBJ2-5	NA	TGTGCCAGCAGCATGACAGGAGGCACTCAAGAGACCCAGTACTTC	CASSMTGGTQETQYF
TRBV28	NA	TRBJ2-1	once	TGTGCCAGCCGGGTCAGGAGTTTACACAATGAGCAGTTCTTC	CASRVRSLHNEQFF
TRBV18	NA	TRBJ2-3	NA	TGTGCCAGCTCACCTTCGCAGGGAGTAGATACGCAGTATTTT	CASSPSQGVDTQYF
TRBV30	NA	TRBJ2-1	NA	TGTGCCTGGAGTGTGTCCAATGAGCAGTTCTTC	CAWSVSNEQFF
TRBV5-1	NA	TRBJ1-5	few	TGCGCCAGCAGCTTGGACGTTAATCAGCCCCAGCATTTT	CASSLDVNQPQHF
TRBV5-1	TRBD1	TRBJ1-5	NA	TGCGCCAGCAGCTTGGAGGGGGCTCAGCCCCAGCATTTT	CASSLEGAQPQHF
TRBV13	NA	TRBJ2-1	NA	TGTGCCAGCAGCTCATCAGTGGAGTACTACAATGAGCAGTTCTTC	CASSSSVEYYNEQFF
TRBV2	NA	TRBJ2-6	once	TGTGCCAGCAGTGAGGTTCGGGCCAACGTCCTGACTTTC	CASSEVRANVLTF
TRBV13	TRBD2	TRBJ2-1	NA	TGTGCCAGCAGCTTAAGACCACCGGGACTAGTTTTCAATGAGCAGTTCTTC	CASSLRPPGLVFNEQFF
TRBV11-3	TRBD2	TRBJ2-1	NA	TGTGCCAGCAGCTTAACGGGACTAGCGGGAGCCAGCTCCTACAATGAGCAGTTCTTC	CASSLTGLAGASSYNEQFF
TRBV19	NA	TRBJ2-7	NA	TGTGCCAGTAGGAGGTCAGGTACAGGCTCCTACGAGCAGTACTTC	CASRRSGTGSYEQYF
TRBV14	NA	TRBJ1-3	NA	TGTGCCAGCAGCCCCCGTGGGGACGGAAACACCATATATTTT	CASSPRGDGNTIYF
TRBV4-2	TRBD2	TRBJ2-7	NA	TGTGCCAGCAGCCAAGCCGCAGCGGGAGGCTTCTACGAGCAGTACTTC	CASSQAAAGGFYEQYF